The next 14 T cell receptor beta chains were all read from a single sample in a study of identical twins. Via MiXCR, TCRdb re-called the 5' RACE reads, giving one row per CDR3 protein. Of fewer than 500,000 distinct CDR3 sequences listed, about 13% were seen once; the top ten hold approximately 1%. These data are also associated with another study on yellow fever vaccine responses in identical twins.

Sequencing was performed on CD4+ T cells sorted from blood. The origin of the receptors is a woman aged 18-29 years in good health.

This clonotype was picked up a small number of times. J is TRBJ2-3 and V is TRBV20-1; D uncertain. Between the trimmed V and J ends, which lost 0 bases and 3 bases, there was a span of 16 bases. This CDR3 region has 16 residues. Looked up from germline, CDR1 is DFQATT and CDR2 is SNEGSKA (reference sequence). As DNA, the CDR3 is TGCAGTGCTAGAGATCCGGCAGTTGGGCATACAGATACGCAGTATTTT. As protein: CSARDPAVGHTDTQYF.

V usage is TRBV10-1 and J usage is TRBJ2-7; 7 bases match TRBD1. V shed 3 bases and J 2 bases; nucleotides not matched to a gene: 4. Germline values: CDR1 WNHNN, CDR2 SYGVQD (reference sequence). The CDR3 spans 14 residues. CDR3 amino acids: CASSDTGTAYEQYF. CDR3 nucleotides: TGCGCCAGCAGTGATACCGGGACAGCCTACGAGCAGTACTTC.

The chain has TRBV20-1 and TRBJ2-3; TRBD1 is a possible D gene (6 bases). Per germline, CDR1 DFQATT and CDR2 SNEGSKA (reference sequence). Trimming pared 3 bases from V and 5 bases from J, leaving 12 bases between. This CDR3 comprises 13 residues. CDR3 nucleotide sequence: TGCAGTGCTAGTCCCGCAGGGGAAGATACGCAGTATTTT. It codes for CSASPAGEDTQYF.

This clonotype was observed a few times. The chain carries TRBV28 and TRBJ1-5; D gene ambiguous. V was cut by 4 bases and J by 6 bases, with 16 bases left in between. CDR3 length: 15 amino acids. Germline V gives CDR1 MDHEN, CDR2 SYDVKM. The CDR3 loop reads CASSSAGEGVQPQHF. As DNA, the CDR3 is TGTGCCAGCAGTTCCGCCGGGGAGGGCGTTCAGCCCCAGCATTTT.

V is TRBV28 and J is TRBJ2-2, with D perhaps given as TRBD1 or TRBD2 (5 bases each). Trimming took off 7 bases at V and 4 bases at J, with 16 bases between the two ends. The CDR3 contains 15 residues. Per germline, CDR1 MDHEN and CDR2 SYDVKM. The CDR3 DNA sequence: TGTGCCAGCACCGACCAGGGAGTTGGCACCGGGGAGCTGTTTTTT. It yields the protein CASTDQGVGTGELFF.

The chain has TRBV3-1 and TRBJ1-1; D unclear. V was trimmed by 1 base and J by 1 base, leaving 10 bases between them. CDR1 and CDR2 from the germline V gene are LGHDT and YNNKEL (reference sequence). The CDR3 contains 15 residues. CDR3 protein: CASSQGAGWNTEAFF. The CDR3 nucleotides are TGTGCCAGCAGCCAAGGAGCGGGCTGGAACACTGAAGCTTTCTTT.

The gene calls are TRBV21-1 and TRBJ2-7; the table's D call, TRBD2, has no DNA check behind it. TRBV21-1 is labeled a pseudogene. This CDR3 is 17 amino acids long. The CDR3 DNA sequence: TGTGCCAGCAGCAAAGACGACGCGGGAGTCGATCTCCACGAGCAGTACTTC. Translating gives CASSKDDAGVDLHEQYF.

This chain connects TRBV19 to TRBJ2-7, with 10 positions matching TRBD1. Germline CDR1 is LNHDA and CDR2 is SQIVND (reference sequence). V shed 7 bases, J shed 7 bases, and the junction held 10 bases outside the gene matches. This CDR3 contains 14 residues. The DNA of the CDR3 is TGTGCCAGTACAAAGCCGGGACAGGGGCTGGAGCAGTACTTC. Protein sequence: CASTKPGQGLEQYF.

This sequence joins TRBV3-1 and TRBJ2-3, with D possibly TRBD1 on 6 matching bases. Per the germline V gene, CDR1 is LGHDT and CDR2 is YNNKEL (reference sequence). The CDR3 spans 16 residues. The V gene lost 1 base and the J gene lost 8 bases, with 19 bases spanning the gap. CDR3: CASSQAPRQAQGTQYF. CDR3 sequence (DNA): TGTGCCAGCAGCCAAGCCCCCCGACAGGCTCAGGGTACGCAGTATTTT.

This clonotype was observed at least ten times. This chain links TRBV12-3 or TRBV12-4 with TRBJ2-5, with D possibly matching TRBD2 (5 bases). The CDR3 totals 11 residues. Trimming stripped 10 bases from V and 9 bases from J, with 15 bases between. The CDR3 sequence is CATGTRGAQYF. The DNA of the CDR3 is TGTGCCACCGGAACCCGGGGTGCCCAGTACTTC.

This clonotype has at least ten counts. The DNA of the CDR3 is TGTGCTAGTGGTTTGGGGGACAGGGGTTACAATGAGCAGTTCTTC. This codes for CASGLGDRGYNEQFF. The gene calls are TRBV12-5 and TRBJ2-1; 10 nucleotides match TRBD1. Germline V gene data show CDR1 as LGHNT and CDR2 as FRNRAP. V lost 1 base, J lost 4 bases, and 1 base stayed unmatched. The CDR3 is 15 residues long.

The chain recombines TRBV7-2 with TRBJ2-2, with D perhaps TRBD1 or TRBD2 (5 bases each). With 5 bases removed from V and 1 base from J, the gap between germline ends came to 17 bases. Germline V lookup: CDR1 SGHTA, CDR2 FQGNSA. The CDR3 totals 17 residues. CDR3 sequence reads: CASSPGRSGWNTGELFF. For the CDR3, the DNA is TGTGCCAGCAGCCCGGGACGTTCTGGTTGGAACACCGGGGAGCTGTTTTTT.

This chain links TRBV7-6 with TRBJ2-1, with a tentative D call TRBD1 (5 bases). The CDR3 runs to 15 residues. Trimming shortened V by 1 base and J by 5 bases, and 12 bases separated the two germline ends. Looked up from germline, CDR1 is SGHVS and CDR2 is FNYEAQ. The CDR3 spells CASSLGTPPNNEQFF. CDR3 bases: TGTGCCAGCAGCTTAGGGACACCCCCCAACAATGAGCAGTTCTTC.

This clonotype has a count of ten or more. This chain links TRBV5-1 with TRBJ2-3; possibly TRBD2 for D (7 bases). The CDR3 has 16 residues. Germline V gene data show CDR1 as SGHRS and CDR2 as YFSETQ. V lost 0 bases and J lost 3, with 14 bases in between. In nucleotides, the CDR3 is TGCGCCAGCAGCTTGGACGTGGGGGGGCCGACAGATACGCAGTATTTT. Translated, it gives CASSLDVGGPTDTQYF.